This T cell receptor (beta chain) was sequenced in a study of neurological immune-mediated disorders. This clonotype was detected many times. As yet, its antigen is unknown. cDNA synthesis was performed by 5'RACE with 10-nucleotide random UMIs. TCRdb itself ran the 5' RACE reads through MiXCR, one entry per CDR3 protein. The table shows more than 15,000 distinct CDR3 sequences, with about 14% occurring only once. The CDR3 runs to 15 residues. Germline CDR1 DFQATT, CDR2 SNEGSKA (reference sequence). Trimming removed 6 bases from V and 7 bases from J; junction bases left unmatched: 14. Broader study findings: No CDR3 amino acid sequences were shared by expanded clones across subjects, suggesting private repertoires in all groups.

Sequences were obtained from PBMCs. The chain has TRBV20-1 and TRBJ2-5, with 10 bases that match TRBD2. This receptor was taken from a man aged 55 to 70 with HTLV-1-associated myelopathy (HAM/TSP). The CDR3 nucleotides are TGCAGTGCGCCGTGGGGAAGCGGGGGGGCGGGGACCCAGTACTTC. Translation gives CSAPWGSGGAGTQYF.